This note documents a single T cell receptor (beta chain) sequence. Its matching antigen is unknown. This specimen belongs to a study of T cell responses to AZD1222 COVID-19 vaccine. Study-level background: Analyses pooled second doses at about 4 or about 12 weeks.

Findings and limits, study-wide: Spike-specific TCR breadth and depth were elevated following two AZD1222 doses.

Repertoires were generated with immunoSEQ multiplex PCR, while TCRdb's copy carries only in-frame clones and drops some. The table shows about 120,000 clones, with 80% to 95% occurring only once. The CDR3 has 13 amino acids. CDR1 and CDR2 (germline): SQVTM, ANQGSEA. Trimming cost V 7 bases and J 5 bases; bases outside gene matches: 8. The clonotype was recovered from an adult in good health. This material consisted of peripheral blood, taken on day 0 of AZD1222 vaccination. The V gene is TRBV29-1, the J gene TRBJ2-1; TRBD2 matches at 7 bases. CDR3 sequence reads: CSGQLALHNEQFF. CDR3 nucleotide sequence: TGCAGCGGCCAACTAGCGTTGCACAATGAGCAGTTCTTC.